Listed below are T cell receptor beta chains from one sample, sequenced in a study of blood T cell repertoires in COVID-19. This table comes from immunoSEQ multiplex PCR, and its TCRdb copy is limited to in-frame clones, with some not included. This table holds approximately 100,000 clones, about 90% found once. Sequencing was carried out using peripheral blood. These receptors were obtained from a human donor in a cohort sampled during active COVID-19. Both conserved end residues are part of each CDR3. The order of the fields is J gene, D gene, clone size, V gene, CDR3 protein, CDR3 DNA. D genes are given only for firm matches. Clone size is stated in some rows and not others, as once, few, many or a class when expanded.

TRBJ2-3 | TRBD2 | - | TRBV5-4 | CASSPQASGGTDTQYF | TGTGCCAGCAGCCCCCAGGCTAGCGGGGGGACAGATACGCAGTATTTT
TRBJ2-1 | - | - | TRBV11-2 | CASSLEGRGSYNEQFF | TGTGCCAGCAGCTTAGAGGGTAGAGGGAGCTACAATGAGCAGTTCTTC
TRBJ2-7 | - | - | TRBV18 | CASSQLRGSSTYEQYF | TGTGCCAGCTCCCAGCTCCGAGGGAGCTCAACTTACGAGCAGTACTTC
TRBJ1-6 | - | - | TRBV29-1 | CSVGEARNSPLHF | TGCAGCGTTGGTGAAGCACGGAATTCACCCCTCCACTTT
TRBJ2-3 | - | once | TRBV24-1 | CATSVDEAGTDTQYF | TGTGCCACCAGTGTCGACGAGGCAGGCACAGATACGCAGTATTTT
TRBJ2-5 | TRBD2 | - | TRBV2 | CASSVGGVQETQYF | TGTGCCAGCAGTGTTGGGGGGGTCCAAGAGACCCAGTACTTC
TRBJ2-7 | - | once | TRBV6-6 | CASAIRDTYEQYF | TGTGCCAGCGCTATCCGGGACACCTACGAGCAGTACTTC
TRBJ1-1 | TRBD1 | - | TRBV6-1 | CASSEIQGASGTEAFF | TGTGCCAGCAGTGAGATTCAGGGGGCGAGCGGCACTGAAGCTTTCTTT
TRBJ1-5 | - | - | TRBV19 | CASSSDRVSNQPQHF | TGTGCCAGTAGTAGCGACAGAGTTAGCAATCAGCCCCAGCATTTT
TRBJ2-1 | - | - | TRBV4-3 | CASSQDYLETYNEQFF | TGCGCCAGCAGCCAAGATTACTTAGAAACCTACAATGAGCAGTTCTTC
TRBJ2-6 | - | - | TRBV5-1 | CASSLRSGANVLTF | TGCGCCAGCAGCTTGCGCTCTGGGGCCAACGTCCTGACTTTC
TRBJ2-6 | - | - | TRBV29-1 | CSVDVREITGANVLTF | TGCAGCGTTGATGTCAGGGAAATAACTGGGGCCAACGTCCTGACTTTC
TRBJ1-6 | - | - | TRBV5-1 | CASSLAGVLNSPLHF | TGCGCCAGCAGCTTGGCAGGGGTGCTTAATTCACCCCTCCACTTT
TRBJ2-3 | - | - | TRBV5-1 | CASSVPVQGTDTQYF | TGCGCCAGCAGCGTCCCCGTTCAGGGCACAGATACGCAGTATTTT
TRBJ1-2 | - | - | TRBV3-1/TRBV3-2 | CASRPLGGDYGYTF | TGTGCCAGCAGACCTTTAGGGGGGGACTATGGCTACACCTTC
TRBJ2-7 | - | - | TRBV27 | CASSSRRGRRDEQYF | TGTGCCAGCAGTTCCCGGAGGGGGCGTAGGGACGAGCAGTACTTC
TRBJ1-1 | - | once | TRBV5-1 | CASSLEQGNTEAFF | TGCGCCAGCAGCTTGGAACAGGGGAACACTGAAGCTTTCTTT
TRBJ2-7 | TRBD2 | - | TRBV5-4 | CASSREGASYEQYF | TGTGCCAGCAGCCGGGAGGGAGCCTCCTACGAGCAGTACTTC
TRBJ2-7 | - | - | TRBV6-1 | CASSEVGGTYEQYF | TGTGCCAGCAGTGAAGTAGGCGGGACTTACGAGCAGTACTTC
TRBJ2-6 | - | once | TRBV4-3 | CASSQVPFSGSGANVLTF | TGCGCCAGCAGCCAAGTGCCCTTTAGCGGCTCTGGGGCCAACGTCCTGACTTTC
TRBJ2-1 | - | - | TRBV4-2 | CASSLTRSNVNEQFF | TGTGCCAGCAGCCTGACTAGGAGTAACGTGAATGAGCAGTTCTTC
TRBJ2-7 | TRBD2 | - | TRBV6-5 | CASSTISGRASEQYF | TGTGCCAGCAGTACTATTAGCGGGAGGGCTAGCGAGCAGTACTTC
TRBJ2-1 | - | - | TRBV21-1 | CASRGLYNEQFF | TGTGCCAGCAGGGGACTTTACAATGAGCAGTTCTTC
TRBJ2-3 | - | - | TRBV19 | CASSIGGATDTQYF | TGTGCCAGTAGTATTGGGGGGGCAACAGATACGCAGTATTTT
TRBJ2-5 | TRBD2 | - | TRBV19 | CASKSRTSGSQETQYF | TGTGCCAGTAAGTCGCGGACTAGCGGGAGCCAAGAGACCCAGTACTTC
TRBJ2-2 | TRBD2 | - | TRBV5-4 | CASSRGLAGAMNTGELFF | TGTGCCAGCAGTCGGGGACTAGCGGGAGCCATGAACACCGGGGAGCTGTTTTTT
TRBJ2-5 | - | - | TRBV5-1 | CASSLANSGYGETQYF | TGCGCCAGCAGCTTGGCCAATAGCGGTTACGGAGAGACCCAGTACTTC
TRBJ2-3 | - | - | TRBV15 | CATSRGLSSLYTDTQYF | TGTGCCACCAGCAGAGGTTTAAGCTCACTCTACACAGATACGCAGTATTTT
TRBJ2-2 | TRBD1 | - | TRBV4-3 | CASSQTTGAYTGELFF | TGCGCCAGCAGCCAGACGACAGGGGCATACACCGGGGAGCTGTTTTTT
TRBJ1-4 | TRBD1 | - | TRBV9 | CASSAWTGSNEKLFF | TGTGCCAGCAGCGCGTGGACAGGGTCTAATGAAAAACTGTTTTTT
TRBJ1-4 | - | - | TRBV5-1 | CASSPRGDNEKLFF | TGCGCCAGCAGCCCCCGGGGGGACAATGAAAAACTGTTTTTT
TRBJ1-1 | TRBD1 | - | TRBV6-1 | CASSEWDRTNTEAFF | TGTGCCAGCAGTGAATGGGACAGGACCAACACTGAAGCTTTCTTT
TRBJ2-3 | - | - | TRBV7-2 | CASSLAGGPADTQYF | TGTGCCAGCAGCTTAGCGGGGGGGCCGGCAGATACGCAGTATTTT
TRBJ1-3 | TRBD1 | - | TRBV5-6 | CASSLANRGRWDGNTIYF | TGTGCCAGCAGCTTGGCGAACAGGGGGCGCTGGGATGGAAACACCATATATTTT
TRBJ1-3 | TRBD1 | - | TRBV6-2/TRBV6-3 | CASSPQGSPGNTIYF | TGTGCCAGCAGTCCACAGGGGAGCCCTGGAAACACCATATATTTT
TRBJ2-1 | - | - | TRBV9 | CASSPGRGNNNEQFF | TGTGCCAGCAGCCCTGGTCGGGGGAATAACAATGAGCAGTTCTTC
TRBJ1-6 | TRBD1 | - | TRBV5-1 | CASSLDRAGNSPLHF | TGCGCCAGCAGCCTCGACAGGGCCGGAAATTCACCCCTCCACTTT
TRBJ2-5 | - | - | TRBV5-4 | CASSLDGTQYF | TGTGCCAGCAGCTTGGACGGGACCCAGTACTTC
TRBJ2-5 | TRBD2 | - | TRBV28 | CASSFSGGTETQYF | TGTGCCAGCAGTTTTAGCGGGGGAACAGAGACCCAGTACTTC
TRBJ1-3 | - | - | TRBV7-8 | CASSFTGAGNTIYF | TGTGCCAGCAGCTTTACCGGGGCTGGAAACACCATATATTTT
TRBJ2-7 | - | - | TRBV9 | CASSVEEERQYF | TGTGCCAGCAGCGTAGAAGAGGAGAGGCAGTACTTC
TRBJ2-7 | - | - | TRBV19 | CASSLEGGFYEQYF | TGTGCCAGTAGCCTGGAGGGCGGATTCTACGAGCAGTACTTC
TRBJ1-1 | - | - | TRBV6-1 | CASSEAAGDTEAFF | TGTGCCAGCAGTGAAGCAGCGGGGGACACTGAAGCTTTCTTT
TRBJ1-1 | - | - | TRBV28 | CASNYFPYTDSLNTEAFF | TGTGCCAGCAATTATTTCCCTTACACGGACAGCCTGAACACTGAAGCTTTCTTT
TRBJ1-1 | - | - | TRBV10-3 | CAISLKQGGTEAFF | TGTGCCATCTCACTGAAACAGGGCGGCACTGAAGCTTTCTTT
TRBJ1-2 | - | - | TRBV7-3 | CASSRGPNSEAIYGYTF | TGTGCCAGCAGCCGAGGCCCCAATTCGGAAGCCATCTATGGCTACACCTTC
TRBJ2-7 | TRBD2 | - | TRBV7-2 | CASSLTSGTSYEQYF | TGTGCCAGCAGCTTGACTAGCGGGACCTCCTACGAGCAGTACTTC
TRBJ1-2 | TRBD1 | - | TRBV24-1 | CATSDNWTGGMGGYTF | TGTGCCACCAGTGATAATTGGACAGGGGGCATGGGTGGCTACACCTTC
TRBJ2-2 | TRBD2 | - | TRBV7-9 | CASSPVSGGTGELFF | TGTGCCAGCAGCCCCGTTAGCGGGGGGACCGGGGAGCTGTTTTTT
TRBJ2-1 | - | - | TRBV6-5 | CASSMRRGAYNEQFF | TGTGCCAGCAGTATGAGGCGGGGAGCTTACAATGAGCAGTTCTTC
TRBJ2-1 | TRBD2 | - | TRBV28 | CASTGLAARGIDEQFF | TGTGCCAGCACAGGACTAGCGGCCAGGGGCATCGATGAGCAGTTCTTC